This passage covers 22 T cell receptor beta chains from one sample sequenced in a study of vaccination and CD4 T cells after COVID-19. Specified treatment: roughly 11-day PBMC culture with coronavirus spike peptide pools or control peptides (ViraFEST assay). For these receptors, no antigen is known. With the Oncomine TCR Beta short-read assay, DNA from cultured CD4+ T cells was sequenced. TCRdb re-called the PCR reads through MiXCR, storing one row per CDR3 protein. The data contain some 15,000 distinct CDR3 sequences, about 39% of them seen just once; the ten biggest clones take up over 5%. The source was CD4+ T cells from blood, cultured in vitro, collected before SARS-CoV-2 vaccination. Source of these receptors: a human donor who had recovered from COVID-19.

The chain uses TRBV18 and TRBJ1-5; D uncertain. From germline, CDR1 is KGHSH and CDR2 LQKENI. CDR3 length: 16 residues. With 3 bases removed from V and 0 bases from J, the gap between germline ends came to 12 bases. The CDR3 spells CASSPQRIYSNQPQHF. Here the CDR3 DNA reads TGTGCCAGCTCACCCCAACGGATTTATAGCAATCAGCCCCAGCATTTT.

This clonotype came up a few times. This chain uses TRBV6-1 with TRBJ1-2; D ambiguous. The CDR3 is 15 residues long. The germline V gene has CDR1 MNHNS and CDR2 SASEGT. V was pared by 0 bases and J by 3 bases, with 11 bases between. CDR3 in DNA: TGTGCCAGCAGTGAAGCAGCGGCAGCCTACTATGGCTACACCTTC. Translation gives CASSEAAAAYYGYTF.

V and J are TRBV28 and TRBJ1-5; unclear D gene. V was pared by 8 bases and J by 1 base, with 9 bases between. The CDR3 length is 13 residues. Germline V CDR1 and CDR2: MDHEN, SYDVKM. As DNA, the CDR3 is TGTGCCAGCGAAGATCTGAGCAATCAGCCCCAGCATTTT. This gives the protein CASEDLSNQPQHF.

This chain joins TRBV27 and TRBJ1-2; D perhaps matches TRBD1 (6 bases). Per the germline V gene, CDR1 is MNHEY and CDR2 is SMNVEV (reference sequence). V lost 6 bases to trimming and J lost 2 bases, with 13 bases between them. The CDR3 has 14 amino acids. DNA of the CDR3: TGTGCCAGCAGCACGGGACATTCCAACTATGGCTACACCTTC. Translation: CASSTGHSNYGYTF.

This clonotype occurred a few times. The chain employs TRBV6-2 or TRBV6-3 and TRBJ2-5, with no clear D. CDR3 length: 12 residues. V lost 0 bases to trimming and J lost 5 bases, with 4 bases between them. The germline V gene has CDR1 MNHEY and CDR2 SVGEGT. CDR3 protein: CASSYSLETQYF. As DNA, the CDR3 is TGTGCCAGCAGTTACTCCCTCGAGACCCAGTACTTC.

The chain has TRBV7-2 and TRBJ2-4; 9 bases are shared with TRBD2. CDR3 length equals 14 residues. CDR1 is SGHTA and CDR2 is FQGNSA in the germline V gene. V was clipped by 2 bases and J by 8 bases; unmatched bases: 4. CDR3 residues: CASSLQGGRDIQYF. CDR3 bases: TGTGCCAGCAGCTTACAGGGCGGGAGGGACATTCAGTACTTC.

V usage is TRBV2 and J usage is TRBJ2-1; no clear D gene. Per the germline V gene, CDR1 is SNHLY and CDR2 is FYNNEI. CDR3 length: 12 amino acids. Trimming pared 2 bases from V and 11 bases from J, leaving 10 bases between. DNA of the CDR3: TGTGCCAGCAGTGAATTCTCCGGTCAGCAGTTCTTC. Protein: CASSEFSGQQFF.

The genes are TRBV28 and TRBJ2-7; possible D gene TRBD2, 6 bases. This CDR3 has 15 amino acids. Deletions cut 6 bases from V and 2 bases from J, with 17 bases between. In germline, CDR1 is MDHEN, CDR2 SYDVKM. The CDR3 coding sequence is TGTGCCAGCAGCGGGGAAGGAGGGAAAGCCTACGAGCAGTACTTC. Translated: CASSGEGGKAYEQYF.

V gene TRBV7-2 combines with J gene TRBJ2-1, with 12 bases aligning to TRBD2. V lost 3 bases, J lost 0 bases, and 0 bases stayed unmatched. The length of the CDR3 is 16 residues. Per the germline V gene, CDR1 is SGHTA and CDR2 is FQGNSA. The CDR3 protein is CASSLGLAGSYNEQFF. The CDR3 DNA is TGTGCCAGCAGCTTGGGACTAGCGGGCTCCTACAATGAGCAGTTCTTC.

The chain links TRBV12-5 to TRBJ1-1, with 8 bases that match TRBD1. V gave up 5 bases and J gave up 2 bases; unmatched junction bases: 7. CDR3 length: 15 amino acids. Germline CDR1 reads LGHNT; CDR2 reads FRNRAP. The CDR3 protein is CASGKPGTGNTEAFF. In DNA form, the CDR3 reads TGTGCTAGTGGTAAGCCCGGGACAGGAAACACTGAAGCTTTCTTT.

The genes are TRBV7-8 and TRBJ1-4, with 7 bases lining up with TRBD1. In germline, CDR1 is SGHVS, CDR2 FQNEAQ. Losses at the gene ends were 4 bases for V and 8 bases for J; bases not matched to a gene: 4. The CDR3 runs to 13 residues. In nucleotides, the CDR3 is TGTGCCAGCAGCTACAGGGGTGGAGAAAAACTGTTTTTT. It codes for CASSYRGGEKLFF.

V and J are TRBV6-2 or TRBV6-3 and TRBJ2-5; no definite D call. CDR3 length: 11 residues. Per the germline V gene, CDR1 is MNHEY and CDR2 is SVGEGT. Trimming removed 6 bases at V and 5 bases at J, with 7 bases between. The CDR3: CASRQTETQYF. The CDR3 bases are TGTGCCAGCAGGCAGACGGAGACCCAGTACTTC.

V and J are TRBV12-3 or TRBV12-4 and TRBJ2-2; D unclear. Trimming cost V 6 bases and J 7 bases, with 12 bases left between them. The length of the CDR3 is 13 residues. This chain's CDR3 is CASSPTRVGELFF. DNA for the CDR3: TGTGCCAGCAGCCCGACCAGAGTCGGGGAGCTGTTTTTT.

This clonotype has just a few counts. This chain links TRBV19 with TRBJ2-2; 9 bases agree with TRBD1. Germline assignment: CDR1 LNHDA and CDR2 SQIVND (reference sequence). Losses at the gene ends were 7 bases for V and 1 base for J; bases not matched to a gene: 4. The CDR3 loop spans 15 amino acids. Here the CDR3 reads CASITGQGNTGELFF. The CDR3 bases are TGTGCCAGTATTACGGGACAGGGGAACACCGGGGAGCTGTTTTTT.

The sample holds a few counts of this clonotype. The rearrangement uses TRBV6-1 and TRBJ2-5; weak D call: TRBD1 (6 bases). Trimming left V 9 bases short and J 4 bases short, with 9 bases between. This CDR3 is built from 11 residues. Germline CDR1 and CDR2: MNHNS and SASEGT. This CDR3 reads CASTGLETQYF. CDR3 DNA: TGTGCCAGTACAGGGCTAGAGACCCAGTACTTC.

This clonotype ranks as medium-sized (0.01 to 0.1%). This sequence joins TRBV7-2 and TRBJ1-2, with D possibly matching TRBD1 (6 bases). V lost 2 bases and J 5 bases, leaving 18 bases between the germline ends. CDR3 size: 16 residues. Looked up from germline, CDR1 is SGHTA and CDR2 is FQGNSA. The CDR3 loop is CASSLTARGQGYGYTF. The CDR3 region has the DNA TGTGCCAGCAGCTTAACCGCACGGGGGCAGGGGTATGGCTACACCTTC.

This clonotype came up once. This chain uses TRBV20-1 with TRBJ1-6; no definite D call. The CDR3 extends over 13 amino acids. Germline loops: CDR1 DFQATT, CDR2 SNEGSKA (reference sequence). V gave up 2 bases and J gave up 6 bases, with 8 bases separating them. The CDR3 nucleotides are TGCAGTGCTAGACAGCGGTTTAATTCACCCCTCCACTTT. This encodes CSARQRFNSPLHF.

The chain uses TRBV2 and TRBJ1-1; D gene ambiguous. Germline V gene lookup returns CDR1 SNHLY and CDR2 FYNNEI. Between the trimmed V and J ends, which lost 6 bases and 1 base, there was a span of 9 bases. The CDR3 covers 13 residues. The CDR3 protein is CASRVGSNTEAFF. Here the CDR3 DNA reads TGTGCCAGCAGGGTTGGGTCGAACACTGAAGCTTTCTTT.

This chain joins TRBV10-3 and TRBJ1-6; possibly TRBD1 for D (6 bases). Germline lookup yields CDR1 ENHRY and CDR2 SYGVKD. V dropped 8 bases and J dropped 9 bases, with 17 bases sitting between them. The CDR3 loop spans 14 amino acids. CDR3 protein: CAIGPQGTGSPLHF. For the CDR3, the DNA is TGTGCCATCGGACCTCAGGGGACGGGTTCACCCCTCCACTTT.

The chain has TRBV6-1 and TRBJ1-2; D is perhaps TRBD1 (5 bases). CDR1 MNHNS and CDR2 SASEGT come from the germline V gene. Trimming cost V 7 bases and J 3 bases, with 21 bases left between them. This CDR3 comprises 16 residues. In DNA form, the CDR3 reads TGTGCCAGCAATTTCCCGACGGGGGGGAGGGACTATGGCTACACCTTC. Amino acid sequence: CASNFPTGGRDYGYTF.

The table lists this clonotype with a few counts. This rearrangement joins TRBV19 to TRBJ1-1; no definite D call. The germline V gene encodes CDR1 LNHDA and CDR2 SQIVND (reference sequence). Trimming shortened V by 3 bases and J by 5 bases, and 13 bases separated the two germline ends. The CDR3 contains 14 residues. The CDR3 sequence is CASSMLGLGTEAFF. The CDR3 nucleotides read TGTGCCAGTAGTATGTTGGGGTTGGGGACTGAAGCTTTCTTT.

This clonotype was counted a few times. This chain links TRBV7-2 with TRBJ2-5; D gene uncertain. With 0 bases removed from V and 5 bases from J, the gap between germline ends came to 1 base. The CDR3 has 11 residues. CDR1 and CDR2 from the germline V gene are SGHTA and FQGNSA. The CDR3 loop is CASSLAETQYF. CDR3 DNA sequence: TGTGCCAGCAGCTTAGCGGAGACCCAGTACTTC.